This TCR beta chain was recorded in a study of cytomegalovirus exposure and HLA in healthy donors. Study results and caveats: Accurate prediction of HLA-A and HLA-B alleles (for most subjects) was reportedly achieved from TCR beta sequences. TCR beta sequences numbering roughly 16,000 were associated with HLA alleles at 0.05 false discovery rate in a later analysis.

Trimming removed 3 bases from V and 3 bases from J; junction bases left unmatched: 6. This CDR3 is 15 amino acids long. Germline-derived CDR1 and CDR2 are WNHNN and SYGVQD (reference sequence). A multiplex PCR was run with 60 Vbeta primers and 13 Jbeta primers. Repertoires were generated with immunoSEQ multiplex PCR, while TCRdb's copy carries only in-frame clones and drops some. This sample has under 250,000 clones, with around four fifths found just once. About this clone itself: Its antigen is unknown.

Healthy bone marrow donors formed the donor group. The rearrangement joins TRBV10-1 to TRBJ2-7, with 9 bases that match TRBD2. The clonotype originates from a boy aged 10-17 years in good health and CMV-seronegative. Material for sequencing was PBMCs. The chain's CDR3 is CASSEEAGGGYEQYF. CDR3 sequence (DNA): TGCGCCAGCAGTGAAGAGGCGGGAGGGGGCTACGAGCAGTACTTC.